Below, 26 T cell receptor beta chains from the same sample are listed, as sequenced in a study of CD8 T cells in ankylosing spondylitis. Study-level results: Ankylosing spondylitis blood seemed to carry a telltale TCR beta motif made of several highly homologous variants.

These receptors lack a known antigen. TCRdb itself ran the 5' RACE reads through MiXCR, one entry per CDR3 protein. The sample lists approximately 540,000 distinct CDR3 sequences; roughly 13% were seen once. The source material was blood, either unsorted or a sorted T cell fraction (not recorded which). The receptors originated from a male donor with ankylosing spondylitis.

At least ten counts were recorded for this clonotype. The CDR3 spells CASSQVTSEVNEQFF. Written as DNA, the CDR3 is TGTGCCAGCAGCCAAGTAACTAGCGAAGTTAATGAGCAGTTCTTC. J is TRBJ2-1 and V is TRBV4-2; 7 bases map to TRBD2. This CDR3 is built from 15 residues. Germline CDR1 reads LGHNA; CDR2 reads YNFKEQ. V shed 1 base, J shed 7 bases, and the junction held 7 bases outside the gene matches.

This rearrangement joins TRBV5-1 to TRBJ2-3; a weak D match, TRBD2 (6 bases). The CDR3 is 14 residues long. The V end lost 9 bases, the J end lost 6 bases, and 20 bases lay between the germline ends. From germline, CDR1 is SGHRS and CDR2 YFSETQ. The CDR3 loop is CAKKEFSAGDTQYF. The CDR3 DNA sequence: TGCGCCAAAAAGGAATTTAGCGCGGGGGATACGCAGTATTTT.

The V and J genes are TRBV23-1 and TRBJ2-1; D possibly corresponds to TRBD2 (6 bases). TRBV23-1 is recorded as an ORF, its role being uncertain. The V end was cut by 7 bases, the J end by 5 bases, with 12 bases between. This CDR3 is built from 13 residues. The CDR3 spells CASIRGADNEQFF. In DNA, the CDR3 is TGCGCCAGCATCCGCGGGGCGGACAATGAGCAGTTCTTC.

In its sample, this clonotype was seen many times. The chain has TRBV7-9 and TRBJ2-7; D tentatively reads TRBD1 or TRBD2 (5 bases each). Germline values: CDR1 SEHNR, CDR2 FQNEAQ (reference sequence). V shed 5 bases and J shed 4 bases, with 9 bases lying between them. The CDR3 is 12 residues long. CDR3 sequence: CASSKEGYEQYV. The DNA of the CDR3 is TGTGCCAGCAGCAAAGAGGGGTACGAGCAGTACGTC.

This clonotype was recorded many times. V usage is TRBV11-2 and J usage is TRBJ2-7; 8 positions agree with TRBD1. J lost 7 bases, V lost 6 bases, and 11 bases had no gene match. The germline CDR1 and CDR2 sequences are SGHAT and FQNNGV. The CDR3 totals 14 residues. The DNA of the CDR3 is TGTGCCAGCAGTTTCTCTCAGGGGGCAGGAGAGCAGTACTTC. Its translation is CASSFSQGAGEQYF.

This clonotype was recorded a few times. The J gene is TRBJ2-1, the V gene TRBV7-6, with 11 bases lining up with TRBD2. CDR1 SGHVS and CDR2 FNYEAQ come from the germline V gene. Trimming at V came to 4 bases and at J to 6 bases, leaving 11 bases not matched to a gene. CDR3 size: 17 residues. CDR3 residues: CASSSTVAGGPLNEQFF. The DNA of the CDR3 is TGTGCCAGCAGCTCCACCGTAGCGGGAGGGCCCCTCAATGAGCAGTTCTTC.

The table lists this clonotype with many counts. The rearrangement uses TRBV12-3 or TRBV12-4 and TRBJ1-1, with a possible D match to TRBD1 (6 bases). The CDR3 spans 14 residues. Trimming removed 2 bases at V and 7 bases at J, with 14 bases between. As DNA, the CDR3 is TGTGCCAGCAGTTTAATTGACAGGCACCGTGAAGCTTTCTTT. Encoded protein: CASSLIDRHREAFF.

This clonotype has ten or more counts. The chain combines TRBV12-3 or TRBV12-4 with TRBJ1-1; the match to TRBD1 covers 9 bases. J gave up 3 bases and V 6 bases, and 5 bases lay outside the gene matches. This CDR3 is 14 amino acids long. The chain's CDR3 is CASRPGTGYTEAFF. The DNA for the CDR3 is TGTGCCAGCAGACCGGGGACAGGGTACACTGAAGCTTTCTTT.

The rearrangement links TRBV20-1 to TRBJ1-5; D is ambiguous. This CDR3 contains 14 residues. Trimming shortened V by 3 bases and J by 7 bases, and 16 bases separated the two germline ends. CDR1 and CDR2 (germline): DFQATT, SNEGSKA (reference sequence). The CDR3 nucleotides read TGCAGTGCTAGCGGAGGTCTAGTTGGGCAGCCCCAGCATTTT. Encoded protein: CSASGGLVGQPQHF.

This clonotype occurred many times. The chain links TRBV5-1 to TRBJ2-1; maybe TRBD2 (5 bases). This CDR3 is built from 15 residues. V was trimmed by 5 bases and J by 8 bases, leaving 20 bases between them. Looked up from germline, CDR1 is SGHRS and CDR2 is YFSETQ. The CDR3 loop reads CASRAGSDPRHEQFF. CDR3 bases: TGCGCCAGCAGGGCTGGTAGCGACCCTCGACATGAGCAGTTCTTC.

The sample holds many counts of this clonotype. The rearrangement links TRBV10-2 to TRBJ2-7, with a weak D call TRBD2 (6 bases). The CDR3 has 14 residues. Germline V gene lookup returns CDR1 WSHSY and CDR2 SAAADI. Trimming removed 3 bases from V and 0 bases from J, with 9 bases in between. The CDR3 loop reads CASSDQRVSYEQYF. The CDR3 nucleotides read TGCGCCAGCAGTGACCAGCGGGTCTCCTACGAGCAGTACTTC.

V gene TRBV7-2 combines with J gene TRBJ2-3; maybe TRBD2 (6 bases). The ends were cut back, 2 bases at V and 3 bases at J, with 12 bases in the middle. CDR3 length: 15 residues. Germline values: CDR1 SGHTA, CDR2 FQGNSA. For the CDR3, the DNA is TGTGCCAGCAGCTTAAGGGGAGGCGGGACAGATACGCAGTATTTT. This encodes CASSLRGGGTDTQYF.

The V call is TRBV11-2, the J call TRBJ1-5; tentative D call: TRBD1 (6 bases). The CDR3 has 17 residues. Germline loops: CDR1 SGHAT, CDR2 FQNNGV. The germline V and J ends were trimmed by 5 bases and 2 bases, with 19 bases remaining between them. CDR3 amino acids: CASSPGARGRGNQPQHF. The CDR3 region has the DNA TGTGCCAGCAGCCCAGGGGCCAGGGGAAGGGGCAATCAGCCCCAGCATTTT.

This clonotype showed up many times. The CDR3 here is CASTLGQYYSYNEQFF. Here the CDR3 DNA reads TGCGCCAGCACCCTGGGCCAGTACTACTCCTACAATGAGCAGTTCTTC. V is TRBV5-1 and J is TRBJ2-1, with D unclear. The germline V gene has CDR1 SGHRS and CDR2 YFSETQ. The CDR3 spans 16 residues. With 6 bases removed from V and 0 bases from J, the gap between germline ends came to 16 bases.

This clonotype was found a few times. This chain joins TRBV7-9 and TRBJ1-4; 7 bases agree with TRBD1. Germline V lookup: CDR1 SEHNR, CDR2 FQNEAQ (reference sequence). With V trimmed by 5 bases and J by 4 bases, 4 bases remained unmatched. The CDR3 extends over 14 amino acids. CDR3 amino acids: CASSKGQLNEKLFF. DNA for the CDR3: TGTGCCAGCAGCAAGGGACAGCTTAATGAAAAACTGTTTTTT.

The V call is TRBV20-1, the J call TRBJ2-1; 11 positions agree with TRBD2. This CDR3 spans 20 amino acids. Germline CDR1 reads DFQATT; CDR2 reads SNEGSKA (reference sequence). Trimming cost V 0 bases and J 9 bases; bases outside gene matches: 22. CDR3 coding DNA: TGCAGTGCTAGAGATCGTTTGATAGGGGACGTAGCGGGAGGGATACGTGAGCAGTTCTTC. It is translated as CSARDRLIGDVAGGIREQFF.

This rearrangement joins TRBV12-5 to TRBJ1-5; D gene ambiguous. In germline, CDR1 is LGHNT, CDR2 FRNRAP. This CDR3 has 15 amino acids. V was shortened by 1 base and J by 6 bases, with 13 bases between the two germline ends. The CDR3 DNA is TGTGCTAGTGGTTTGGGCATCAAAGAGGGTCAGCCCCAGCATTTT. Protein sequence: CASGLGIKEGQPQHF.

The chain uses TRBV5-4 and TRBJ2-3; TRBD2 agrees at 9 bases. Germline CDR1 reads SGHNT; CDR2 reads YYREEE (reference sequence). V shed 1 base and J 3 bases; nucleotides not matched to a gene: 6. The CDR3 length is 16 residues. The CDR3: CASSLIAGEGTDTQYF. Here the CDR3 DNA reads TGTGCCAGCAGCTTGATAGCGGGAGAGGGTACAGATACGCAGTATTTT.

Only a few counts were recorded for this clonotype. This sequence joins TRBV7-6 and TRBJ1-6; TRBD1 is a possible D gene (6 bases). The CDR3 length is 16 residues. Trimming shortened V by 5 bases and J by 8 bases, and 19 bases separated the two germline ends. Germline V CDR1 and CDR2: SGHVS, FNYEAQ. CDR3 loop: CASSPRRGGGDSPLHF. The CDR3 coding sequence is TGTGCCAGCAGCCCCCGGAGGGGGGGGGGAGATTCACCCCTCCACTTT.

The chain employs TRBV20-1 and TRBJ2-7; no clear D. Trimming pared 4 bases from V and 4 bases from J, leaving 11 bases between. The CDR3 loop spans 12 amino acids. CDR1 DFQATT and CDR2 SNEGSKA come from the germline V gene (reference sequence). This CDR3 reads CSATGRLYEQYF. The DNA for the CDR3 is TGCAGTGCTACAGGACGGTTGTACGAGCAGTACTTC.

Turning to this clonotype: With a much larger clone just one base away, this may be a read error. This chain links TRBV12-3 or TRBV12-4 with TRBJ2-1, with TRBD2 matching over 9 bases. Trimming at V came to 1 base and at J to 0 bases, leaving 4 bases not matched to a gene. This CDR3 has 17 amino acids. As DNA, the CDR3 is TGTGCCAGCAGTTTAGACCCGACTAGCGGCTCCTACAATGAGCAGTTCTTC. It translates to CASSLDPTSGSYNEQFF.

This clonotype occurred a few times. The V call is TRBV24-1, the J call TRBJ2-3; no reliable D call. The CDR3 is made up of 15 amino acids. Trimming took off 4 bases at V and 5 bases at J, with 15 bases between the two ends. The V gene's germline CDR1 is KGHDR and CDR2 SFDVKD. The CDR3 spells CATSDSRRGGDTQYF. CDR3 nucleotide sequence: TGTGCCACCAGTGACTCCCGACGAGGTGGAGATACGCAGTATTTT.

The V gene is TRBV5-1, the J gene TRBJ1-1, with D unresolved. Trimming cost V 3 bases and J 3 bases, with 12 bases left between them. The CDR3 loop spans 14 amino acids. Per the germline V gene, CDR1 is SGHRS and CDR2 is YFSETQ. DNA of the CDR3: TGCGCCAGCAGCTCGGACCACTATGACACTGAAGCTTTCTTT. Amino acid sequence: CASSSDHYDTEAFF.

In this sample, this clonotype turned up many times. V and J are TRBV29-1 and TRBJ2-3; D is undetermined. The ends were cut back, 3 bases at V and 0 bases at J, with 13 bases in the middle. CDR3 length equals 15 residues. Per germline, CDR1 SQVTM and CDR2 ANQGSEA. CDR3 in DNA: TGCAGCGTTGAGAGGATCCAGACTAGCACAGATACGCAGTATTTT. It encodes CSVERIQTSTDTQYF.

This sequence joins TRBV20-1 and TRBJ1-5, with D possibly being TRBD1 (5 bases). Germline-derived CDR1 and CDR2 are DFQATT and SNEGSKA (reference sequence). V lost 3 bases to trimming and J lost 5 bases, with 14 bases between them. The CDR3 spans 14 residues. Here the CDR3 DNA reads TGCAGTGCTAGGGAGGGACGGGGAGATCAGCCCCAGCATTTT. It yields the protein CSAREGRGDQPQHF.

The rearrangement joins TRBV5-1 to TRBJ2-3; 8 positions match TRBD1. The CDR3 runs 15 residues. Germline V CDR1 and CDR2: SGHRS, YFSETQ. V shed 4 bases and J 3 bases; nucleotides not matched to a gene: 7. The CDR3 coding sequence is TGCGCCAGCAGCGATGACAGGGGAGGAACAGATACGCAGTATTTT. Protein: CASSDDRGGTDTQYF.